This T cell receptor beta chain is drawn from a study of blood T cell repertoires in COVID-19. The wider study: The samples span acute and convalescent COVID-19 from the United States, Italy and Spain.

The CDR3 is 13 residues long. Germline V CDR1 and CDR2: SGHDT, YYEEEE. V lost 5 bases and J lost 5, with 14 bases in between. The data were produced by immunoSEQ multiplex PCR, yet TCRdb's version contains in-frame clones alone and is incomplete. The top ten clones hold 5.1% of a sample with about 280,000 clones, 75% to 85% of them seen once. The clonotype comes from a man between 50 and 59 years old with active or convalescent COVID-19. The V call is TRBV5-6, the J call TRBJ2-7; D is uncertain. Sequencing was carried out using peripheral blood. CDR3 sequence: CASSKVESHEQYF. The CDR3, as DNA: TGTGCCAGCAGTAAGGTGGAGAGCCACGAGCAGTACTTC.